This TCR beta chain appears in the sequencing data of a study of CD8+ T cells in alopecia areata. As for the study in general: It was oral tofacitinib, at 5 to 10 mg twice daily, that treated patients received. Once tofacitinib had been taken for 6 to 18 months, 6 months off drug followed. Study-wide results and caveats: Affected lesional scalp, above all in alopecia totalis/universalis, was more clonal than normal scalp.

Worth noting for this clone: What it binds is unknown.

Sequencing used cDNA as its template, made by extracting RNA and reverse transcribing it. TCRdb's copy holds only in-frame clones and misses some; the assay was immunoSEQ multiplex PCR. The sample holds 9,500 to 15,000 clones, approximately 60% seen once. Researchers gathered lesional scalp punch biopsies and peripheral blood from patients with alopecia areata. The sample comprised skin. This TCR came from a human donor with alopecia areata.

The CDR3, as DNA: TGTGCCAGTAGTATAGGCGGGTCCGGCGGTGCTGAGCAGTTCTTC. Its protein is CASSIGGSGGAEQFF. The gene calls are TRBV19 and TRBJ2-1, with a tentative D call TRBD2 (5 bases). The CDR3 loop spans 15 amino acids. Germline CDR1 LNHDA, CDR2 SQIVND (reference sequence). The V gene lost 1 base and the J gene lost 9 bases, with 16 bases spanning the gap.